The clone carrying this T cell receptor beta chain was recorded a few times. This sample is drawn from a study of blood T cells in healthy people across ages. Deletions cut 3 bases from V and 7 bases from J, with 12 bases between. The CDR3 contains 14 residues. CDR1 and CDR2 (germline): SEHNR, FQNEAQ (reference sequence). The use of a sample-barcoded 5' primer and a J-beta primer mix characterized a second PCR of roughly 6 to 11 cycles. Sequencing recovered at least 3 million CDR3-containing paired-end reads from each sample. TCRdb reprocessed the 5' RACE reads via MiXCR and lists one record per CDR3 protein. The sample gives about 630,000 distinct CDR3 sequences, around 20% of which show up once; around 3.4% is in the top ten.

The V gene is TRBV7-9, the J gene TRBJ1-4, with no clear D. Material: blood. The sequence was collected from a man between 65 and 80 years old in good health. CDR3 loop: CASSFSTDGEKLFF. The CDR3 nucleotides read TGTGCCAGCAGCTTCAGTACAGACGGTGAAAAACTGTTTTTT.